These 3 T cell receptor beta chains came from one sample sequenced in a study of T cell repertoires in cytomegalovirus infection. TCRdb passed the reads through MiXCR, listing each CDR3 protein once. Of about 920,000 distinct CDR3 sequences listed, roughly 31% are singletons. These receptors' targets are unknown. The sequences come from cultured CD8+ T cells from PBMCs, collected from culture after CMV antigen stimulation. All receptors derive from a human donor in good health (CMV status not recorded). Some clones in this sample may be carry-over from other donors' samples.

The sample holds many counts of this clonotype. The chain links TRBV7-8 to TRBJ2-2; 7 bases fit TRBD1. The V gene's germline CDR1 is SGHVS and CDR2 FQNEAQ. V was pared by 0 bases and J by 2 bases, with 3 bases of the junction left unmatched. The CDR3 is 16 residues long. CDR3: CASSLAGTVNTGELFF. CDR3 coding DNA: TGTGCCAGCAGCTTAGCGGGGACAGTAAACACCGGGGAGCTGTTTTTT. The full variable domain, completed using reference TRBV7-8 and TRBJ2-2, is GAGVSQSPRYKVAKRGQDVALRCDPISGHVSLFWYQQALGQGPEFLTYFQNEAQLDKSGLPSDRFFAERPEGSVSTLKIQRTQQEDSAVYLCASSLAGTVNTGELFFGEGSRLTVL.

V gene TRBV19 combines with J gene TRBJ2-3; 10 bases map to TRBD2. In germline, CDR1 is LNHDA, CDR2 SQIVND (reference sequence). The CDR3 has 19 amino acids. The V segment lost 3 bases and the J segment 3 bases; nucleotides outside the gene matches: 15. CDR3 in amino acids: CASSIRPAGGLFLTDTQYF. As DNA, the CDR3 is TGTGCCAGTAGTATTAGACCAGCGGGGGGGCTGTTTTTAACAGATACGCAGTATTTT. The variable domain in full, with the rest retrieved from reference TRBV19 and TRBJ2-3, is DGGITQSPKYLFRKEGQNVTLSCEQNLNHDAMYWYRQDPGQGLRLIYYSQIVNDFQKGDIAEGYSVSREKKESFPLTVTSAQKNPTAFYLCASSIRPAGGLFLTDTQYFGPGTRLTVL.

This clonotype was counted only a few times. This chain uses TRBV7-9 with TRBJ1-4; D may be TRBD1 (5 bases). The CDR3 is 15 residues long. V was clipped by 5 bases and J by 0 bases, with 10 bases between them. Germline loops: CDR1 SEHNR, CDR2 FQNEAQ (reference sequence). The CDR3 DNA reads TGTGCCAGCAGCCGACAGATTGCAACTAATGAAAAACTGTTTTTT. Protein: CASSRQIATNEKLFF.